This TCR beta chain stems from a study of blood T cells in healthy people across ages (dated by TCRdb to between 2015 and 2016). Study-wide context: In model experiments, template switching captured about one uniquely barcoded TCR beta cDNA molecule for every two T cells. To track age-related changes in TCR beta repertoire diversity, the study relied on deep sequencing normalized with unique cDNA molecular identifiers. Donors were grouped into four age groups: young (average roughly 17 years), middle-aged (39), aged (approximately 58) and long-lived (about 90). Donors of different ages were randomly distributed across sequencing lanes to avoid experimental bias. Two additional independent replicas of 1 million unique cDNA reads from the same blood draw were analyzed for two donors (one aged 18 to 30 and one aged 80 or older). What the research found in general, with its limitations: Observed TCR beta diversity correlated strongly with the percentage of naive T cells measured by flow cytometry. Because profiling used bulk unsorted PBMCs, naive and antigen-experienced compartments could not be compared conclusively. Because the CMV infection status of the donors was unknown, age-related changes in expanded clonotypes may potentially have been confounded. Compared with the aged group, the long-lived group had more naive CD4+ T cells, fewer expanded clones and increased TCR diversity, a pattern suggesting age selection. As age increased, observed TCR beta diversity per million T cells dropped in a roughly linear way, and a significant reduction was already evident by age about 36. Estimates of total diversity based on one million sequenced T cells were considered lower bounds and underestimates.

Libraries were constructed by 5' RACE. The listed sequencing device is Illumina HiSeq 2500. A second PCR of roughly 6 to 11 cycles was run with a J-beta primer mix and a sample-barcoded 5' primer. Each TCR beta cDNA molecule received a unique molecular identifier from a template-switch 5' adaptor carrying 12 random nucleotides. At least 2.5 million CDR3-containing paired-end reads were obtained from each sample. First-strand cDNA synthesis was performed from all RNA using the Mint cDNA synthesis kit, with priming by a TRBC-specific oligonucleotide. After uracil-DNA glycosylase treatment, a first 18-cycle PCR used universal primers M1SS and BC2_uni_R on all cDNA. The paper's processing steps were these. For normalization, 1 million high-quality reads, each with a distinct molecular identifier, were randomly selected from each sample. Reads with shared molecular identifiers were discarded instead of being binned into consensus sequences. MiTCR, run with a Q25 quality threshold and the strictest error-elimination algorithm, handled CDR3 identification, clonotype clustering and error correction. A nonparametric unseen species model with Euler transformation was used to estimate a lower bound on total TCR beta diversity. In-frame beta chains were kept once TCRdb had trimmed the public reads at Q25 with fastp and called clones with MiXCR. All rows with the same CDR3 protein become a single entry with the most common DNA and genes. TCRdb's processing, not the study's, gives the V and J calls here. For this sample the table gives 1 million or so distinct CDR3 sequences, of which less than 50% were detected only once. The ten top clones hold approximately 20% of the sample.

Systemically healthy Caucasian individuals from Russia, about 38 in total and aged roughly 6 to 95 years, were included as donors. Each donor gave approximately 10 milliliters of peripheral blood, collected into EDTA-treated Vacutainer tubes. Ficoll-Paque density-gradient centrifugation was used to isolate PBMCs, with at least 6 million obtained per sample. Total RNA, at least 6 micrograms per sample, was extracted from PBMCs with Trizol reagent. For every donor, an aliquot of PBMCs went through flow cytometry to measure the percentages of naive CD45RAhigh/CD27high T cells. V was cut back by 6 bases and J by 7 bases, leaving a gap of 19 bases between them. The germline V gene encodes CDR1 SQVTM and CDR2 ANQGSEA. The CDR3 runs 14 amino acids, cysteine and phenylalanine included. The only DNA kept is the CDR3, 42 bases in frame from the first base. This clonotype was observed many times. No antigen is known for it. Qualities for individual bases were not recorded, and no much larger clone is one base off.

The clonotype originates from a woman aged 55-70 years in good health. The chain is encoded by TRBV29-1 joined to TRBJ2-1, and the D gene may be TRBD2, 6 bases matching. Sequenced input: blood. The nucleotide sequence reads as follows: TGCAGCGTGCGGGCGGGACCTAATACAAATGAGCAGTTCTTC. Its protein is CSVRAGPNTNEQFF.